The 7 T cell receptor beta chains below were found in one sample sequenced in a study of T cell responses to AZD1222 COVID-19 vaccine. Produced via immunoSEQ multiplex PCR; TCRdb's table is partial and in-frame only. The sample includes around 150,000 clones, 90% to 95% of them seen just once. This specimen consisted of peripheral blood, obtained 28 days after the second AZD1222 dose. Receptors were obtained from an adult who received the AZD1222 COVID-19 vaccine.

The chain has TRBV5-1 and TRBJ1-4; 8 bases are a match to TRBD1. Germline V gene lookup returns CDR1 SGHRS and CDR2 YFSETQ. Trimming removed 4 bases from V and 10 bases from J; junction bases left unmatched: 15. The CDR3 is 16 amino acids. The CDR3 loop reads CASSEQAGTGQGKLFF. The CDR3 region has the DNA TGCGCCAGCAGCGAACAAGCCGGGACAGGTCAGGGAAAACTGTTTTTT.

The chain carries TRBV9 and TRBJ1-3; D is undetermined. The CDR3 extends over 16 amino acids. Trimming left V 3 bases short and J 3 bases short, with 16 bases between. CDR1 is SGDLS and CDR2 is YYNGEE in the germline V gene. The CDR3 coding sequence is TGTGCCAGCAGCGCCTGGGAGGGTTTTAGTGGAAACACCATATATTTT. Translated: CASSAWEGFSGNTIYF.

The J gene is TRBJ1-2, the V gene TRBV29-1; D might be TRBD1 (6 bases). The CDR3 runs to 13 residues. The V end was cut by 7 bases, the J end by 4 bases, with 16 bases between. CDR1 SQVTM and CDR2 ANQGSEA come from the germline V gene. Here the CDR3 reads CSAQGGGSYGYTF. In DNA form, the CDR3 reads TGCAGCGCTCAAGGGGGGGGAAGCTATGGCTACACCTTC.

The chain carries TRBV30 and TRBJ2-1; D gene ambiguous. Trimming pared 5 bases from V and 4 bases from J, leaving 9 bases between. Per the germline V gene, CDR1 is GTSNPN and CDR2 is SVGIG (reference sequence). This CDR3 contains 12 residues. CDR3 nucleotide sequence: TGTGCCTGGGGTAACAGTTACAATGAGCAGTTCTTC. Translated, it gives CAWGNSYNEQFF.

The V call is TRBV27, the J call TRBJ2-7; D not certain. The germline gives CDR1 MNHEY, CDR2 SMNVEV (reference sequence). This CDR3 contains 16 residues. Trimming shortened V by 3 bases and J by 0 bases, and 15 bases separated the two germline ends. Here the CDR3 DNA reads TGTGCCAGCAGTTTCGGTTCTTTTTATGGCTCCTACGAGCAGTACTTC. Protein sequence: CASSFGSFYGSYEQYF.

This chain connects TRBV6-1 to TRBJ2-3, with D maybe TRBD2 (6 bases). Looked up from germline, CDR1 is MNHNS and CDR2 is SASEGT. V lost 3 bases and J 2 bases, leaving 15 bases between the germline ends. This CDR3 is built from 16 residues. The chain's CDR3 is CASSDGAGGFTDTQYF. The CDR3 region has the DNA TGTGCCAGCAGTGATGGTGCTGGGGGGTTCACAGATACGCAGTATTTT.

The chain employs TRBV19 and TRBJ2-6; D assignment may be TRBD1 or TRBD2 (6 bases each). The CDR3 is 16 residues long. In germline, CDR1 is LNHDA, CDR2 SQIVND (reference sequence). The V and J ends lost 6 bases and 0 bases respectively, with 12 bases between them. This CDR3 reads CASRKGGTSGANVLTF. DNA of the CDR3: TGTGCCAGTAGAAAAGGGGGGACCTCTGGGGCCAACGTCCTGACTTTC.